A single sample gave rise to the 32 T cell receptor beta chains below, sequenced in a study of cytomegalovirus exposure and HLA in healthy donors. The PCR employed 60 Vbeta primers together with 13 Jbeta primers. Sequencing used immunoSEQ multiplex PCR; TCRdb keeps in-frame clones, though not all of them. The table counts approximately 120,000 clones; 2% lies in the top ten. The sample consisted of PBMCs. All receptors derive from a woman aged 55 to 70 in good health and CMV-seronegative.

The CDR3 DNA reads as TGTGCCAGCAGAGTAAGGGGTCATGGCTACACCTTC. Its translation is CASRVRGHGYTF. The V and J genes are TRBV27 and TRBJ1-2, with a weak D call TRBD1 (5 bases). Trimming shortened V by 6 bases and J by 6 bases, and 11 bases separated the two germline ends. CDR1 and CDR2 from the germline V gene are MNHEY and SMNVEV (reference sequence). The CDR3 is 12 amino acids.

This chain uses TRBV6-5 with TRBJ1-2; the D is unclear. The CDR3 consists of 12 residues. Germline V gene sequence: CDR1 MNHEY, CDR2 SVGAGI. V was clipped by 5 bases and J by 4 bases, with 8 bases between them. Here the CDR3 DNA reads TGTGCCAGCAGTAGCGTCTCCTATGGCTACACCTTC. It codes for CASSSVSYGYTF.

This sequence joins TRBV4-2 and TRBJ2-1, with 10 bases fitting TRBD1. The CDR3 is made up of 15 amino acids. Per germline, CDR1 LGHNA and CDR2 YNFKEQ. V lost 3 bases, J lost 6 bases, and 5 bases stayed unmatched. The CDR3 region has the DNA TGTGCCAGCAGCCAGCCTCGGGACAGGGGCAATGAGCAGTTCTTC. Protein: CASSQPRDRGNEQFF.

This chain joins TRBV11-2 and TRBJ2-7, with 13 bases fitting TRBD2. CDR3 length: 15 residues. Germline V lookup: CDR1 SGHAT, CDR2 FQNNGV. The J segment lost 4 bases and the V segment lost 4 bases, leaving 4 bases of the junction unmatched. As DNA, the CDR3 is TGTGCCAGCAGCTCTCCGGGACTAGCGGGATACGAGCAGTACTTC. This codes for CASSSPGLAGYEQYF.

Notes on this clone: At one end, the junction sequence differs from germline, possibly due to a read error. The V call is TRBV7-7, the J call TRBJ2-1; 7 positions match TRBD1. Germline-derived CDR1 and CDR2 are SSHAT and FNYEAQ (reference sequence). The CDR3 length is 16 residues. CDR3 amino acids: CASSSSGTVGYNEQFF. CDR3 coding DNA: TGTGCTAGCAGTTCTTCCGGGACAGTCGGGTACAATGAGCAGTTCTTC. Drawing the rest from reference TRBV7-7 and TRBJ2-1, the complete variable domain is GAGVSQSPRYKVTKRGQDVTLRCDPISSHATLYWYQQALGQGPEFLTYFNYEAQPDKSGLPSDRFSAERPEGSISTLTIQRTEQRDSAMYRCASSSSGTVGYNEQFFGPGTRLTVL.

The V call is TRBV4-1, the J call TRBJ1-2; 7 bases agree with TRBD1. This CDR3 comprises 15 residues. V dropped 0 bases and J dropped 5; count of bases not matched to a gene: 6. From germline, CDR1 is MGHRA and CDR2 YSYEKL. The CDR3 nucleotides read TGCGCCAGCAGCCAAGAGACAGGGATTACGTATGGCTACACCTTC. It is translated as CASSQETGITYGYTF.

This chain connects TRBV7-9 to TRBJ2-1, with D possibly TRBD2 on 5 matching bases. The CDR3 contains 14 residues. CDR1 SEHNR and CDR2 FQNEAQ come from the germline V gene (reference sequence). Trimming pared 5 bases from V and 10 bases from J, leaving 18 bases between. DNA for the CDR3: TGTGCCAGCAGCGAACCGGAGGCCTTCGGGGAGCAGTTCTTC. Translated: CASSEPEAFGEQFF.

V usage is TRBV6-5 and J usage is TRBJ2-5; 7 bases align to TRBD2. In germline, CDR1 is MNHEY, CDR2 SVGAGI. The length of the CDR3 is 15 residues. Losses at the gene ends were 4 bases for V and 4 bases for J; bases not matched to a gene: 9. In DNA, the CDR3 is TGTGCCAGCAGTTCCCGGGGGAGGGGAGGAGAGACCCAGTACTTC. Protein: CASSSRGRGGETQYF.

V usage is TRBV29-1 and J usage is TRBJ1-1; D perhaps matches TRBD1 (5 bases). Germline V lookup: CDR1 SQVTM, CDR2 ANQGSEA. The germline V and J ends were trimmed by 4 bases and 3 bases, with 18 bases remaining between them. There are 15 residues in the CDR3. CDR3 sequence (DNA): TGCAGCGTTGCACGGCAGGGAGGAGGGGACACTGAAGCTTTCTTT. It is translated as CSVARQGGGDTEAFF. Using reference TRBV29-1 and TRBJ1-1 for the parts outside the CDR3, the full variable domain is SAVISQKPSRDICQRGTSLTIQCQVDSQVTMMFWYRQQPGQSLTLIATANQGSEATYESGFVIDKFPISRPNLTFSTLTVSNMSPEDSSIYLCSVARQGGGDTEAFFGQGTRLTVV.

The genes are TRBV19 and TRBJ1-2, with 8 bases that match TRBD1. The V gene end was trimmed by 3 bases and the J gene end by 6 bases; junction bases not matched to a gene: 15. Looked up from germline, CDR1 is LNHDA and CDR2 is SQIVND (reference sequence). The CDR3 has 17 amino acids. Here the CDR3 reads CASSIQSQGARGHGYTF. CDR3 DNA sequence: TGTGCCAGTAGTATTCAATCTCAGGGGGCGCGCGGGCATGGCTACACCTTC.

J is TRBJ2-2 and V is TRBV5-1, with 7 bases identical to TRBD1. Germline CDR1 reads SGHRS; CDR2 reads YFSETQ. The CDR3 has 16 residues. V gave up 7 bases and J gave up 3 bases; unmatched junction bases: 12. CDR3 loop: CASSPLTGLDTGELFF. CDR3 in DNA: TGCGCCAGCTCCCCCCTGACAGGGTTGGACACCGGGGAGCTGTTTTTT.

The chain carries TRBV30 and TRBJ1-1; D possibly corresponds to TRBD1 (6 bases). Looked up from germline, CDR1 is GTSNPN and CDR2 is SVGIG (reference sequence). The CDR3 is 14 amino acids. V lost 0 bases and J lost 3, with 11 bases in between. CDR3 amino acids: CAWSVPGVDTEAFF. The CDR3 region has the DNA TGTGCCTGGAGTGTCCCAGGGGTGGACACTGAAGCTTTCTTT. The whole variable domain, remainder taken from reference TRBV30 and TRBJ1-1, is SQTIHQWPATLVQPVGSPLSLECTVEGTSNPNLYWYRQAAGRGLQLLFYSVGIGQISSEVPQNLSASRPQDRQFILSSKKLLLSDSGFYLCAWSVPGVDTEAFFGQGTRLTVV.

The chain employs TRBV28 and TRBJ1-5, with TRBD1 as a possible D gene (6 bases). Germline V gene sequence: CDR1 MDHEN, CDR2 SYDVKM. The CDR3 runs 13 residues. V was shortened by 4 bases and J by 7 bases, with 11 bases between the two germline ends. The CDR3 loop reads CASSWGPRQPQHF. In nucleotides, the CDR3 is TGTGCCAGCAGTTGGGGGCCGAGGCAGCCCCAGCATTTT.

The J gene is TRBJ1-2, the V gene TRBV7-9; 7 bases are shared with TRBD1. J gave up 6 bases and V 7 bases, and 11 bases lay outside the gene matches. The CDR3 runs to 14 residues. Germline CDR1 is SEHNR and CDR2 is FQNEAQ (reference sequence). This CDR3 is CASIGLRQGNGYTF. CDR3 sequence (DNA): TGTGCCAGCATAGGGCTTCGACAGGGAAATGGCTACACCTTC.

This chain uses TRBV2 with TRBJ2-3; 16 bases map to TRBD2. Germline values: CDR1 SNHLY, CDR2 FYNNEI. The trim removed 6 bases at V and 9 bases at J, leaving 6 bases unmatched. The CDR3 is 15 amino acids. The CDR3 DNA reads TGTGCCAGCAGAGAGGGACTAGCGGGAGGGTTAACGCAGTATTTT. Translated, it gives CASREGLAGGLTQYF.

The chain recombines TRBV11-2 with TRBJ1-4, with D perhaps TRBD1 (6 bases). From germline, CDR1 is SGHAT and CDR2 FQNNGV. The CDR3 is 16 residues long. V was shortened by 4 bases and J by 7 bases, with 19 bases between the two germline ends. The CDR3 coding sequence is TGTGCCAGCAGCTATCCAGGGGCCAAGGGCGGTGAAAAACTGTTTTTT. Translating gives CASSYPGAKGGEKLFF.

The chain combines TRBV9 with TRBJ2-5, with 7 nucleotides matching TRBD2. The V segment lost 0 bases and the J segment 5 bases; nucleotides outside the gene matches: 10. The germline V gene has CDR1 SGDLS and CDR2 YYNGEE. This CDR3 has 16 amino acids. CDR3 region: CASSVVDGLVSETQYF. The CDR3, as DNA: TGTGCCAGCAGCGTAGTCGATGGACTAGTATCCGAGACCCAGTACTTC.

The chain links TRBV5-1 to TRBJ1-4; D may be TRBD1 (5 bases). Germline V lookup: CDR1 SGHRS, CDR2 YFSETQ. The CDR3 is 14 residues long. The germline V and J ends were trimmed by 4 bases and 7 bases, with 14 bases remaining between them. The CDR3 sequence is CASSPWGTGEKLFF. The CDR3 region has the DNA TGCGCCAGCAGCCCCTGGGGCACTGGTGAAAAACTGTTTTTT.

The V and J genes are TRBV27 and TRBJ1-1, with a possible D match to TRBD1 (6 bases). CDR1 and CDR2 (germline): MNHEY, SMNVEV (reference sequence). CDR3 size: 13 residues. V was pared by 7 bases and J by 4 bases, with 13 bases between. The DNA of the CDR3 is TGTGCCAGCAACCCACAGGGTCGCACTGAAGCTTTCTTT. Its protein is CASNPQGRTEAFF.

The CDR3 nucleotides are TGCGCCAGCAGCTCTGCATGGGACAGAAACACCGGGGAGCTGTTTTTT. Its translation is CASSSAWDRNTGELFF. The rearrangement links TRBV5-1 to TRBJ2-2; 7 bases are a match to TRBD1. Trimming at V came to 3 bases and at J to 2 bases, leaving 7 bases not matched to a gene. CDR1 is SGHRS, CDR2 YFSETQ, per germline. The CDR3 has 16 amino acids.

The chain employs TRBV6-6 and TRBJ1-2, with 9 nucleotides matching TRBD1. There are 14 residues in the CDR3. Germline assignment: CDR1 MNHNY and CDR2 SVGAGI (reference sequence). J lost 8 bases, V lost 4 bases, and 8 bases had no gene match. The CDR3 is CASSWDREEFGYTF. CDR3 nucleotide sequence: TGTGCCAGCAGTTGGGACAGGGAGGAATTCGGCTACACCTTC.

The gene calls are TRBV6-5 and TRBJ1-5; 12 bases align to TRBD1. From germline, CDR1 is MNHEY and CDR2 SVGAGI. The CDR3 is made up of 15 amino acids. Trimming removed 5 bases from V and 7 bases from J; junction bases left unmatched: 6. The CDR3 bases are TGTGCCAGCAGTACCGGGACAGGGGGCCAGCAGCCCCAGCATTTT. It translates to CASSTGTGGQQPQHF.

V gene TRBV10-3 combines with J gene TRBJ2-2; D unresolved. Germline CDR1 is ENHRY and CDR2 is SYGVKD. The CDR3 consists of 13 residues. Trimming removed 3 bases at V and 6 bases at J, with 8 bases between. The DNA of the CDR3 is TGTGCCATCAGTGACCAGGTCCCCGGGGAGCTGTTTTTT. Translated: CAISDQVPGELFF.

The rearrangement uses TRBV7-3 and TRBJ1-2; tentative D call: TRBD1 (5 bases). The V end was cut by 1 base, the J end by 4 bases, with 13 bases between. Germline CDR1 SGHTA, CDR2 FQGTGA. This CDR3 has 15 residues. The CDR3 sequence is CASSLNQGGGYGYTF. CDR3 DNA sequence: TGTGCCAGCAGCTTAAATCAGGGCGGTGGCTATGGCTACACCTTC.

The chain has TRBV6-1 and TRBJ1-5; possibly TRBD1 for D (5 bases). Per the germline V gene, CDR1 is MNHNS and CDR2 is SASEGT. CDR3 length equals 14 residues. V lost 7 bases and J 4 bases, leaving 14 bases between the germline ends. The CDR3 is CASKLQEGNQPQHF. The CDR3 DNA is TGTGCCAGCAAACTCCAGGAGGGGAATCAGCCCCAGCATTTT.

The CDR3 DNA sequence: TGTGCCAGCAGCCGTGGACTAGCGGGTAGTACCTACGAGCAGTACTTC. It codes for CASSRGLAGSTYEQYF. The rearrangement uses TRBV27 and TRBJ2-7; 11 nucleotides match TRBD2. In germline, CDR1 is MNHEY, CDR2 SMNVEV (reference sequence). V lost 6 bases and J lost 2; bases outside the gene matches: 9. The CDR3 length is 16 residues.

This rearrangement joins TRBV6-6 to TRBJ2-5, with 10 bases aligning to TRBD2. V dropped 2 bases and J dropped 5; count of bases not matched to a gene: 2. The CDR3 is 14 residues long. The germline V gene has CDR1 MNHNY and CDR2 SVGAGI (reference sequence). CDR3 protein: CASSYSGGAETQYF. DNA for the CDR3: TGTGCCAGCAGTTACAGCGGGGGGGCGGAGACCCAGTACTTC.

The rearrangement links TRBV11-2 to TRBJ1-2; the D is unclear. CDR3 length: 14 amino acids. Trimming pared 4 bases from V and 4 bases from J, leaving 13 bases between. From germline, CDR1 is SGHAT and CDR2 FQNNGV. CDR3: CASSSLPSLYGYTF. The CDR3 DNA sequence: TGTGCCAGCAGCTCCCTCCCTTCCCTCTATGGCTACACCTTC.

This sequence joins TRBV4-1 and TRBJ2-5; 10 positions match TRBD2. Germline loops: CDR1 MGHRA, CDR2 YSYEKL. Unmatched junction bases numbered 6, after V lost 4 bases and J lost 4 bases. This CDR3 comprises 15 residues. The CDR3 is CASSPGTSDRETQYF. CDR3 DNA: TGCGCCAGCAGCCCCGGGACTAGCGATAGAGAGACCCAGTACTTC.

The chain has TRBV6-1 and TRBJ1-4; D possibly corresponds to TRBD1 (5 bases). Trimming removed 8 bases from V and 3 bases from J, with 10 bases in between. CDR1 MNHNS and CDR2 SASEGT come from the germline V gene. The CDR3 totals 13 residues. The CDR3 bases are TGTGCCAGCGGAAGACAGCCTAATGAAAAACTGTTTTTT. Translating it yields CASGRQPNEKLFF.

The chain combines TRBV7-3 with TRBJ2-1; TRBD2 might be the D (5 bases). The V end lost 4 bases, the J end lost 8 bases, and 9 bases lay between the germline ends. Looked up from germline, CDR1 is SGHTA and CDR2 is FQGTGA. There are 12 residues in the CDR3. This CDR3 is CASSSFGDEQFF. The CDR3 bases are TGTGCCAGCAGCTCGTTCGGGGATGAGCAGTTCTTC.

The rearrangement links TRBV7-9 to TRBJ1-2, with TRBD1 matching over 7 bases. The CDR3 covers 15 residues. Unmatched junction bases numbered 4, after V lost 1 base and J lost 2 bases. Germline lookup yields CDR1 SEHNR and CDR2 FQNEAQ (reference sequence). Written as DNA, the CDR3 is TGTGCCAGCAGCTTAGGTCAACAGGGGAACTATGGCTACACCTTC. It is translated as CASSLGQQGNYGYTF.